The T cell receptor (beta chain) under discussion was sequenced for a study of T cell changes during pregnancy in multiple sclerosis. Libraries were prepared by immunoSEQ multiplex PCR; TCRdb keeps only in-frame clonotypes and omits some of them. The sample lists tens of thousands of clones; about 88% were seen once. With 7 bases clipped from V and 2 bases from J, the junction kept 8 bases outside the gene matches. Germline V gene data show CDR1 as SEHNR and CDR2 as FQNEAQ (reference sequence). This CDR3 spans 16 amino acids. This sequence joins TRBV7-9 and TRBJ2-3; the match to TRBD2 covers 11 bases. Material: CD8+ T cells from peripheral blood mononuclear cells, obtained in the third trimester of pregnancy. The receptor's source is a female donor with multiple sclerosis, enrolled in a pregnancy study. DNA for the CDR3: TGTGCCAGCACCCTACTAGCGGGGGCCTCCACAGATACGCAGTATTTT. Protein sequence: CASTLLAGASTDTQYF. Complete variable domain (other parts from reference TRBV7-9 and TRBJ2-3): DTGVSQNPRHKITKRGQNVTFRCDPISEHNRLYWYRQTLGQGPEFLTYFQNEAQLEKSRLLSDRFSAERPKGSFSTLEIQRTEQGDSAMYLCASTLLAGASTDTQYFGPGTRLTVL.